This T cell receptor beta chain was observed in a study of cytomegalovirus exposure and HLA in healthy donors. Study in general: From HLA-typed donors, an early data release held roughly 89 million unique TCRs. Points from the study as a whole: Later genetic work tied a missense DCLRE1C variant to beta-chain V and J trimming.

This clone was counted between two and nine times. The antigen is unknown. V trimming: 1 base; J trimming: 1 base; junction bases outside the gene matches: 4. Germline values: CDR1 SGHDT, CDR2 YYEEEE. The CDR3 is made up of 15 amino acids. 13 Jbeta primers and 60 Vbeta primers were used for the PCR. The assay was immunoSEQ multiplex PCR, and TCRdb's table has in-frame clones only and misses some. The sample yields roughly 190,000 clones, roughly 76% seen once. Sequenced: PBMCs. The J gene is TRBJ1-2, the V gene TRBV5-6; 7 nucleotides agree with TRBD1. The TCR comes from a man in his forties in good health and CMV-seropositive. The CDR3 DNA is TGTGCCAGCAGCTTGAGGGGGGACAGTAACTATGGCTACACCTTC. Amino acid sequence: CASSLRGDSNYGYTF.